One sample yielded the 10 T cell receptor beta chains listed below, sequenced in a study of T cell responses to AZD1222 COVID-19 vaccine. Generated by immunoSEQ multiplex PCR, the TCRdb table keeps only in-frame clones and is missing some. This sample has more than 110,000 clones, with 90% to 95% found just once. The sample here was peripheral blood, taken on day 0 of AZD1222 vaccination. The receptors originated from an adult in good health.

This clone was seen just once. The V call is TRBV7-9, the J call TRBJ1-2, with D unresolved. This CDR3 region has 13 residues. Germline-derived CDR1 and CDR2 are SEHNR and FQNEAQ (reference sequence). Trimming left V 8 bases short and J 2 bases short, with 12 bases between. CDR3 sequence reads: CASAKGRNYGYTF. As DNA, the CDR3 is TGTGCCAGCGCCAAAGGACGGAACTATGGCTACACCTTC.

The chain links TRBV7-2 to TRBJ1-2; 7 nucleotides align to TRBD1. With 4 bases clipped from V and 7 bases from J, the junction kept 9 bases outside the gene matches. Germline-derived CDR1 and CDR2 are SGHTA and FQGNSA. The CDR3 length is 14 residues. The CDR3 sequence: CASSSADRASGYTF. The DNA for the CDR3 is TGTGCCAGCAGCTCGGCCGACAGGGCTTCTGGCTACACCTTC. Looking up the rest from reference TRBV7-2 and TRBJ1-2 gives the full variable domain: GAGVSQSPSNKVTEKGKDVELRCDPISGHTALYWYRQSLGQGLEFLIYFQGNSAPDKSGLPSDRFSAERTGGSVSTLTIQRTQQEDSAVYLCASSSADRASGYTFGSGTRLTVV.

The chain is built from TRBV9 and TRBJ2-2, with TRBD2 matching 7 bases. V shed 6 bases, J shed 4 bases, and the junction held 12 bases outside the gene matches. This CDR3 has 16 amino acids. CDR1 SGDLS and CDR2 YYNGEE come from the germline V gene. This CDR3 reads CASTPRRLASTGELFF. As DNA, the CDR3 is TGTGCCAGCACCCCGCGGCGACTAGCTTCCACCGGGGAGCTGTTTTTT.

The chain recombines TRBV3-1 (or the pseudogene TRBV3-2) with TRBJ1-4; 7 bases align to TRBD1. J lost 10 bases, V lost 0 bases, and 11 bases had no gene match. The germline V gene has CDR1 LGHDT and CDR2 YNNKEL (reference sequence). The CDR3 covers 16 residues. CDR3 residues: CASSQDRGKGTGKLFF. CDR3 coding DNA: TGTGCCAGCAGCCAAGACAGGGGGAAAGGGACGGGAAAACTGTTTTTT.

This clone is a singleton in its sample. The V gene is TRBV4-2, the J gene TRBJ2-7; a possible D gene is TRBD2 (7 bases). Trimming took 0 bases from V and 0 from J, leaving 18 bases between them. CDR3 size: 18 residues. CDR1 is LGHNA and CDR2 is YNFKEQ in the germline V gene. The CDR3 DNA reads TGTGCCAGCAGCCAAGATCGGGAAGGGGGGGTAACCTCCTACGAGCAGTACTTC. Its translation is CASSQDREGGVTSYEQYF.

Written as DNA, the CDR3 is TGTGCCAGCAGCGGCCTCATGGGGAGTGAGCAGTTCTTC. As protein: CASSGLMGSEQFF. The J gene is TRBJ2-1, the V gene TRBV6-6; D is possibly TRBD2 (5 bases). Germline V lookup: CDR1 MNHNY, CDR2 SVGAGI (reference sequence). This CDR3 region has 13 residues. V dropped 6 bases and J dropped 9 bases, with 15 bases sitting between them.

This clone was counted once. The gene calls are TRBV19 and TRBJ2-7, with TRBD2 identical over 8 bases. This CDR3 has 15 amino acids. J was trimmed by 4 bases and V by 3 bases; bases with no gene match: 8. CDR1 is LNHDA and CDR2 is SQIVND in the germline V gene (reference sequence). The DNA of the CDR3 is TGTGCCAGTAGTATGCGGGCGGGGGGCACTTACGAGCAGTACTTC. Translating it yields CASSMRAGGTYEQYF. The complete variable domain, with remaining parts taken from reference TRBV19 and TRBJ2-7, reads DGGITQSPKYLFRKEGQNVTLSCEQNLNHDAMYWYRQDPGQGLRLIYYSQIVNDFQKGDIAEGYSVSREKKESFPLTVTSAQKNPTAFYLCASSMRAGGTYEQYFGPGTRLTVT.

The chain is built from TRBV5-1 and TRBJ2-1, with D maybe TRBD1 (6 bases). Trimming stripped 0 bases from V and 0 bases from J, with 7 bases between. This CDR3 contains 15 residues. Per germline, CDR1 SGHRS and CDR2 YFSETQ. CDR3 sequence (DNA): TGCGCCAGCAGCTTGGAGGGGGACTCCTACAATGAGCAGTTCTTC. This sequence encodes CASSLEGDSYNEQFF.

This chain connects TRBV7-9 to TRBJ1-2; D not certain. V shed 5 bases and J shed 4 bases, with 14 bases lying between them. CDR1 SEHNR and CDR2 FQNEAQ come from the germline V gene (reference sequence). The CDR3 extends over 14 amino acids. The CDR3 bases are TGTGCCAGCAGCCCCATTCTGGATCCCTATGGCTACACCTTC. This gives the protein CASSPILDPYGYTF.

Turning to this clone: The limits of the CDR3 on the DNA are not certain, so only TCRdb's listed CDR3 is given. The chain has TRBV28 and TRBJ1-6; the table's D call, TRBD1, has no DNA check behind it. Germline-derived CDR1 and CDR2 are MDHEN and SYDVKM. A total of 16 residues make up the CDR3, ends included. This CDR3 reads CASSSSTGRYNSPLHF.